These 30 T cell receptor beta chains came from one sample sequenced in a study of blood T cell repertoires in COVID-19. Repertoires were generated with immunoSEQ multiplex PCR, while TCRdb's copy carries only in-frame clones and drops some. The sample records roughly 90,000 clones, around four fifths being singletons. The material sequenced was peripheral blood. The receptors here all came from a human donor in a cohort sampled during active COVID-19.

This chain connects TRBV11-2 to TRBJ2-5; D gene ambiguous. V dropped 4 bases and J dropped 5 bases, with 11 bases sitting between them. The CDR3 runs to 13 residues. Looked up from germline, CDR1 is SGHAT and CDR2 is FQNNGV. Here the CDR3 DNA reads TGTGCCAGCAGCTCCCCTCCAGTGGAGACCCAGTACTTC. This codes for CASSSPPVETQYF. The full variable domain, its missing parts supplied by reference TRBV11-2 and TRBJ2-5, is EAGVAQSPRYKIIEKRQSVAFWCNPISGHATLYWYQQILGQGPKLLIQFQNNGVVDDSQLPKDRFSAERLKGVDSTLKIQPAKLEDSAVYLCASSSPPVETQYFGPGTRLLVL.

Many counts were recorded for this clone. CDR3 in amino acids: CSVAGTENQPQHF. CDR3 nucleotides: TGCAGCGTTGCTGGGACAGAGAATCAGCCCCAGCATTTT. The rearrangement uses TRBV29-1 and TRBJ1-5, with TRBD1 matching 7 bases. With V trimmed by 4 bases and J by 4 bases, 4 bases remained unmatched. The CDR3 contains 13 residues. Germline loops: CDR1 SQVTM, CDR2 ANQGSEA.

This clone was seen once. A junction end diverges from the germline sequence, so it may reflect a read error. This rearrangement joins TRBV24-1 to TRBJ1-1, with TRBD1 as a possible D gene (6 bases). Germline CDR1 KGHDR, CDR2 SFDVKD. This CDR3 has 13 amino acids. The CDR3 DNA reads TGTGCCACCAGTGACCAGATGGCGAACAGGGCCGAATTT. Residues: CATSDQMANRAEF.

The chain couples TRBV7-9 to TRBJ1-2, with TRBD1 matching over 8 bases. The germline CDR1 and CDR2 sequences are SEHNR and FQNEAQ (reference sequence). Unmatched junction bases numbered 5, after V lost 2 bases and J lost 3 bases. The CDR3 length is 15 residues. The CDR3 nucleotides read TGTGCCAGCAGCTTAATCGGACAGGGCTACTATGGCTACACCTTC. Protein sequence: CASSLIGQGYYGYTF.

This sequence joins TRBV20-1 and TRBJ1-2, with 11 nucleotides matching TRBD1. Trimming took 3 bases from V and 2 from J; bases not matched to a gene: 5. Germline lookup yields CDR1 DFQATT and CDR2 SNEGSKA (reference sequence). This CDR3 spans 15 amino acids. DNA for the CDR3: TGCAGTGCTAGTACGGGGACAGGGGGAAACTATGGCTACACCTTC. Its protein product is CSASTGTGGNYGYTF.

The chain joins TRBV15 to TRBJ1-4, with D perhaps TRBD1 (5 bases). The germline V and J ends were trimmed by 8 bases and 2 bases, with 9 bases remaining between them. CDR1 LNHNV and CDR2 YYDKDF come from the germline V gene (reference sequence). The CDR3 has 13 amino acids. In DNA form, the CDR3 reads TGTGCCACCCAGGGCCGCACTAATGAAAAACTGTTTTTT. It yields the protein CATQGRTNEKLFF. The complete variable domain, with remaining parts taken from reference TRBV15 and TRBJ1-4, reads DAMVIQNPRYQVTQFGKPVTLSCSQTLNHNVMYWYQQKSSQAPKLLFHYYDKDFNNEADTPDNFQSRRPNTSFCFLDIRSPGLGDTAMYLCATQGRTNEKLFFGSGTQLSVL.

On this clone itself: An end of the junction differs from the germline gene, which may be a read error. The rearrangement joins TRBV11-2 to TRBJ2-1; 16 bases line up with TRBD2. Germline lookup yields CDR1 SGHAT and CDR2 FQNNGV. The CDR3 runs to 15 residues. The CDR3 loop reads CVSSFGTSGRDEQFF. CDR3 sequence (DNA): TGTGTCAGCAGCTTCGGGACTAGCGGGAGGGATGAGCAGTTCTTC.

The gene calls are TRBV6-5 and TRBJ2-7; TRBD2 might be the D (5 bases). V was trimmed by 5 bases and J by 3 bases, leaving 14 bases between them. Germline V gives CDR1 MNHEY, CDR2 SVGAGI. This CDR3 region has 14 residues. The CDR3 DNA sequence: TGTGCCAGCAGTCCCTTCCGAGGGAACTACGAGCAGTACTTC. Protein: CASSPFRGNYEQYF.

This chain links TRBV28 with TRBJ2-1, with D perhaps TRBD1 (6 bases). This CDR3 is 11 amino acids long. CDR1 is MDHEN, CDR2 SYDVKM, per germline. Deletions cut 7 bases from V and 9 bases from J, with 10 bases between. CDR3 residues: CASMGAIEQFF. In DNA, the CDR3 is TGTGCCAGCATGGGGGCGATTGAGCAGTTCTTC.

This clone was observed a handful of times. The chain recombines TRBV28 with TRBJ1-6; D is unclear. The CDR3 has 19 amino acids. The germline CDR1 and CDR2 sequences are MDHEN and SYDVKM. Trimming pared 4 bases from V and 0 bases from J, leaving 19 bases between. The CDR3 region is CASSSQTMGLSSYNSPLHF. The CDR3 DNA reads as TGTGCCAGCAGTTCCCAGACGATGGGCCTAAGCTCCTATAATTCACCCCTCCACTTT.

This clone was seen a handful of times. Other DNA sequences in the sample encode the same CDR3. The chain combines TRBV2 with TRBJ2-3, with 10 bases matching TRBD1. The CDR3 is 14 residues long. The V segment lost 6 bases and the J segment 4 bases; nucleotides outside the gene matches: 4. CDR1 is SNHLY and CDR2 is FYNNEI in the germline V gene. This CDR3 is CASSVGTGADTQYF. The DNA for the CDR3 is TGTGCCAGCAGCGTCGGGACAGGGGCAGATACGCAGTATTTT. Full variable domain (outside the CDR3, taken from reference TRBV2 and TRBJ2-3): EPEVTQTPSHQVTQMGQEVILRCVPISNHLYFYWYRQILGQKVEFLVSFYNNEISEKSEIFDDQFSVERPDGSNFTLKIRSTKLEDSAMYFCASSVGTGADTQYFGPGTRLTVL.

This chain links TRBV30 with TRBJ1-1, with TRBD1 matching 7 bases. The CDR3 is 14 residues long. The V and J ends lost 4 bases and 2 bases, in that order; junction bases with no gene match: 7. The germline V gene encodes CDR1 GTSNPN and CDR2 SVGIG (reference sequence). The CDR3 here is CAWTRDRTNTEAFF. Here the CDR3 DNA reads TGTGCCTGGACCCGGGACAGAACCAACACTGAAGCTTTCTTT.

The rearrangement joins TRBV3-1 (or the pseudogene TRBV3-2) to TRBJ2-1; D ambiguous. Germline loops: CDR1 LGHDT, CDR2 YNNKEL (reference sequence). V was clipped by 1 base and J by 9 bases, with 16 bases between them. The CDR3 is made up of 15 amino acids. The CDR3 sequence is CASSQVVGRSTEQFF. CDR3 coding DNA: TGTGCCAGCAGCCAAGTGGTAGGAAGGAGTACTGAGCAGTTCTTC.

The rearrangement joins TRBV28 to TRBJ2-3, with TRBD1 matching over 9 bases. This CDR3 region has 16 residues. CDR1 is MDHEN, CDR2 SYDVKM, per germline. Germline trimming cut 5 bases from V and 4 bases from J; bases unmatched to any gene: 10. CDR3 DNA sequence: TGTGCCAGCAGTCTCCTCGGGACAGGGTCGTCAGATACGCAGTATTTT. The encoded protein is CASSLLGTGSSDTQYF.

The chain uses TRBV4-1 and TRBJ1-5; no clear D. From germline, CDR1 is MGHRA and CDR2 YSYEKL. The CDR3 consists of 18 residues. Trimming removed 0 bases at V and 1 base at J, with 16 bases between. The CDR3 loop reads CASSQEFVQTRSNQPQHF. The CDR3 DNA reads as TGCGCCAGCAGCCAAGAATTCGTTCAGACACGGAGCAATCAGCCCCAGCATTTT.

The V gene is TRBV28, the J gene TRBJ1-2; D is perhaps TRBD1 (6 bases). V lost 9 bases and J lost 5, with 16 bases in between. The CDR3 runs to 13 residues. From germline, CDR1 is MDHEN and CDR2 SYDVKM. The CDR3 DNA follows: TGTGCCAGTTCTCGGACAGATCGATATGGCTACACCTTC. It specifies CASSRTDRYGYTF.

The CDR3 loop is CASSLGGGLYEQYF. In nucleotides, the CDR3 is TGCGCCAGCAGCTTGGGAGGAGGGCTCTACGAGCAGTACTTC. The V gene is TRBV5-1, the J gene TRBJ2-7; D is perhaps TRBD2 (6 bases). Deletions cut 0 bases from V and 3 bases from J, with 10 bases between. CDR1 and CDR2 (germline): SGHRS, YFSETQ. The CDR3 has 14 amino acids.

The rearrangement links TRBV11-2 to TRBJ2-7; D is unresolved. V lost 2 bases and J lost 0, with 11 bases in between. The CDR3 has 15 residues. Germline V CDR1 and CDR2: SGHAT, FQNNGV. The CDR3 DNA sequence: TGTGCCAGCAGCTTACGTCACAGCAGCTCCTACGAGCAGTACTTC. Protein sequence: CASSLRHSSSYEQYF. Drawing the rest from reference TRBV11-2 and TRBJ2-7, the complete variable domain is EAGVAQSPRYKIIEKRQSVAFWCNPISGHATLYWYQQILGQGPKLLIQFQNNGVVDDSQLPKDRFSAERLKGVDSTLKIQPAKLEDSAVYLCASSLRHSSSYEQYFGPGTRLTVT.

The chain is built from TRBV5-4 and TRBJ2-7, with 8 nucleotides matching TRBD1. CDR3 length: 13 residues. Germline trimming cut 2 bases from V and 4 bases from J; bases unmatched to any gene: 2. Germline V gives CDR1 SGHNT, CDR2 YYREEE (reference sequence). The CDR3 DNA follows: TGTGCCAGCAGCTTAAACAGGGGGTACGAGCAGTACTTC. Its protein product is CASSLNRGYEQYF.

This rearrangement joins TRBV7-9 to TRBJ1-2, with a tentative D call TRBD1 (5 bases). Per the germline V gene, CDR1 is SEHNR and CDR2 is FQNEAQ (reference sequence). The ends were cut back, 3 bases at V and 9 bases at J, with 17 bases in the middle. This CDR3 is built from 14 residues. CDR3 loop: CASSFSRASWSYTF. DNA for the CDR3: TGTGCCAGCAGCTTCTCCAGGGCTTCATGGAGCTACACCTTC.

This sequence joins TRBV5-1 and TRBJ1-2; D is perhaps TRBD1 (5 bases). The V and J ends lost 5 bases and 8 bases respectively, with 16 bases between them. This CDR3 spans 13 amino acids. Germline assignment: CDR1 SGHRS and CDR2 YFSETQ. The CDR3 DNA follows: TGCGCCAGCAGGGCTGACAGCTATGGAGGCTACACCTTC. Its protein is CASRADSYGGYTF.

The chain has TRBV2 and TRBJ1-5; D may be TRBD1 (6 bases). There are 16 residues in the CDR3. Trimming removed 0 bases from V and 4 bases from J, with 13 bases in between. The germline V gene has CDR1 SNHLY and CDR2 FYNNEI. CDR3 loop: CASSEAPPGTNQPQHF. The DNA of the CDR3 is TGTGCCAGCAGTGAAGCGCCTCCAGGGACAAATCAGCCCCAGCATTTT.

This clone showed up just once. The CDR3 region is CASSLGEWGTDTQYF. The CDR3 region has the DNA TGCGCCAGCAGCTTGGGGGAGTGGGGCACAGATACGCAGTATTTT. This chain uses TRBV5-1 with TRBJ2-3; TRBD2 is a possible D gene (5 bases). The CDR3 has 15 amino acids. V gave up 0 bases and J gave up 1 base, with 9 bases separating them. The germline V gene encodes CDR1 SGHRS and CDR2 YFSETQ.

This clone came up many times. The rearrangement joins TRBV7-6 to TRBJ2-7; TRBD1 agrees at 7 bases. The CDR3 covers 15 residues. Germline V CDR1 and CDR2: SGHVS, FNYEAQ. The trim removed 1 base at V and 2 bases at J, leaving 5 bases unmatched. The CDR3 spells CASSLERGRTYEQYF. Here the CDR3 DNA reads TGTGCCAGCAGCTTAGAGAGGGGGCGAACCTACGAGCAGTACTTC.

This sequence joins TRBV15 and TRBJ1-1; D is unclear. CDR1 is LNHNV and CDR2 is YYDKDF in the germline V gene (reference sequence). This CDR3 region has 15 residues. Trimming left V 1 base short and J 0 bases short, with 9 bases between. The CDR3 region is CATSRGGSMNTEAFF. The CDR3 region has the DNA TGTGCCACCAGCAGAGGCGGCAGCATGAACACTGAAGCTTTCTTT. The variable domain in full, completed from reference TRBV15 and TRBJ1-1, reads DAMVIQNPRYQVTQFGKPVTLSCSQTLNHNVMYWYQQKSSQAPKLLFHYYDKDFNNEADTPDNFQSRRPNTSFCFLDIRSPGLGDTAMYLCATSRGGSMNTEAFFGQGTRLTVV.

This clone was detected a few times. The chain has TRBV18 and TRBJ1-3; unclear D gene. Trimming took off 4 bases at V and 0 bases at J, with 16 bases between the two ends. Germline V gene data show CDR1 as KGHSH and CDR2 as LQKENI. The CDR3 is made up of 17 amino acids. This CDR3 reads CASSQSTVLASGNTIYF. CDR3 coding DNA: TGTGCCAGCTCACAGAGTACTGTGCTTGCCTCTGGAAACACCATATATTTT.

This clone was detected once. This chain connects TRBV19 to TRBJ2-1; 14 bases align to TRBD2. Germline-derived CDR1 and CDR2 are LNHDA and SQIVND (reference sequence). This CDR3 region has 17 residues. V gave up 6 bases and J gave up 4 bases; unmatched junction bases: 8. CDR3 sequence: CASRPPGLAGDYNEQFF. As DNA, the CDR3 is TGTGCCAGTAGACCACCGGGACTAGCGGGAGATTACAATGAGCAGTTCTTC.

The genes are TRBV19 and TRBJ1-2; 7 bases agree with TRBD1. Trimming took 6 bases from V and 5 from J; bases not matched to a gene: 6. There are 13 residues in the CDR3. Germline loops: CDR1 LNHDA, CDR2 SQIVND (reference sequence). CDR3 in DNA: TGTGCCAGTAGCCCGACAGGGCAGTATGGCTACACCTTC. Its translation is CASSPTGQYGYTF.

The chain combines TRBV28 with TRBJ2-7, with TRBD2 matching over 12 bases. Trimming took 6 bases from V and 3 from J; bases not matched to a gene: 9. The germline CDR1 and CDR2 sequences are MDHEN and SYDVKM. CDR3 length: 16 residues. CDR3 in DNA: TGTGCCAGCAGCCCTGGTGGACTAGCGGGACTCTACGAGCAGTACTTC. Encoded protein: CASSPGGLAGLYEQYF.

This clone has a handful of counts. CDR3 sequence reads: CASSYRGTARTGELFF. CDR3 DNA sequence: TGTGCCAGCAGTTACCGCGGGACAGCCCGTACCGGGGAGCTGTTTTTT. This chain joins TRBV6-5 and TRBJ2-2; D may be TRBD1 (7 bases). The germline V and J ends were trimmed by 2 bases and 5 bases, with 15 bases remaining between them. The CDR3 consists of 16 residues. Germline CDR1 is MNHEY and CDR2 is SVGAGI.